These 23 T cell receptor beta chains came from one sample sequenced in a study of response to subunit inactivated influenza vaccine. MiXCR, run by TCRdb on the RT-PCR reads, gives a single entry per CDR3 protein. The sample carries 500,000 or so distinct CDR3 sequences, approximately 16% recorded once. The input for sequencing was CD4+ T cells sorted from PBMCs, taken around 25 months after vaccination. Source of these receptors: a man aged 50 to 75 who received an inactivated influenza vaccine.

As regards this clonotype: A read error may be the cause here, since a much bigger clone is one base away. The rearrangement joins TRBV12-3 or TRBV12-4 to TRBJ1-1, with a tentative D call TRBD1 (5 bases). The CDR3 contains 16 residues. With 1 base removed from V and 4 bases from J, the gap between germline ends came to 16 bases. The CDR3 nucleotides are TGTGCCAGCAGTTTAGGATGTGGGGCGCAGGCCACTGAAGCTTTCTTT. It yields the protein CASSLGCGAQATEAFF.

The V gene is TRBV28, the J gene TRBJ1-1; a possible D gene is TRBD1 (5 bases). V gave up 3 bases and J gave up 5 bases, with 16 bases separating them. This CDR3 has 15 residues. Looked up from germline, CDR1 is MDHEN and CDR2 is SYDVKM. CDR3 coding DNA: TGTGCCAGCAGTTTGTGGGGGAGGGAACAAACTGAAGCTTTCTTT. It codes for CASSLWGREQTEAFF.

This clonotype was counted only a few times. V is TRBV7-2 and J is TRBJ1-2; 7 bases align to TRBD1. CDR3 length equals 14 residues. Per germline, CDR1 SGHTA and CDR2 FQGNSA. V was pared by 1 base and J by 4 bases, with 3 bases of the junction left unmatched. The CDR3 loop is CASSLDQGVYGYTF. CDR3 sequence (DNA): TGTGCCAGCAGCTTAGATCAGGGGGTCTATGGCTACACCTTC. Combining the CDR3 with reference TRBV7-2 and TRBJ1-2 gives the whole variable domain GAGVSQSPSNKVTEKGKDVELRCDPISGHTALYWYRQSLGQGLEFLIYFQGNSAPDKSGLPSDRFSAERTGGSVSTLTIQRTQQEDSAVYLCASSLDQGVYGYTFGSGTRLTVV.

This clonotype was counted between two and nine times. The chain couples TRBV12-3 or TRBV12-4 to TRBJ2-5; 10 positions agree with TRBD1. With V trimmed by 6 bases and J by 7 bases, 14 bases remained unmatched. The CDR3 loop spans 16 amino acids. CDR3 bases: TGTGCCAGCAGCCATAAGTGGACAGGGGGTAGCGTGACCCAGTACTTC. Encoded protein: CASSHKWTGGSVTQYF.

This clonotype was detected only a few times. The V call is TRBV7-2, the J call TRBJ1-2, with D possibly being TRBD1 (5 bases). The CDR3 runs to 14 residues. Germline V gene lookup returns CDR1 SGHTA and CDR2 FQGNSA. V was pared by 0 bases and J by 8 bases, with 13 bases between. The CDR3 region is CASSLAWQGGGYTF. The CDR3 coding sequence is TGTGCCAGCAGCTTAGCATGGCAGGGAGGAGGCTACACCTTC.

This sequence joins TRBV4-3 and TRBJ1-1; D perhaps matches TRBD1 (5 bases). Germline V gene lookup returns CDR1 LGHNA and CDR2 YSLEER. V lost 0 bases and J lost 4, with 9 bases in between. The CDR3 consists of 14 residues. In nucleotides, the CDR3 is TGCGCCAGCAGCCAAGACAGGGTAATCACTGAAGCTTTCTTT. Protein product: CASSQDRVITEAFF.

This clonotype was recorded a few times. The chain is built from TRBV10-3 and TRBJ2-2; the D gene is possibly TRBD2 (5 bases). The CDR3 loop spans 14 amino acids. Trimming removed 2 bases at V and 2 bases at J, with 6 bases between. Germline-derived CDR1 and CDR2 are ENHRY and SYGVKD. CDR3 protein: CAISERTNTGELFF. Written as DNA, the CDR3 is TGTGCCATCAGTGAGCGGACTAACACCGGGGAGCTGTTTTTT.

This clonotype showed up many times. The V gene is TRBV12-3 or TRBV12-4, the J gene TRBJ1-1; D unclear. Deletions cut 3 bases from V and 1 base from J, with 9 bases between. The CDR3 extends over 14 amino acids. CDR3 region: CASSFPPQNTEAFF. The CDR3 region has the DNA TGTGCCAGCAGTTTTCCCCCTCAGAACACTGAAGCTTTCTTT.

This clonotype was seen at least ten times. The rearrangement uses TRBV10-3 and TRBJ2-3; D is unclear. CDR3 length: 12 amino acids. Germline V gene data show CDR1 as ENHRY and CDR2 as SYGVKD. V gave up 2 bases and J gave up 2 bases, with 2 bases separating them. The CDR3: CAISENTDTQYF. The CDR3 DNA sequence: TGTGCCATCAGTGAGAACACAGATACGCAGTATTTT.

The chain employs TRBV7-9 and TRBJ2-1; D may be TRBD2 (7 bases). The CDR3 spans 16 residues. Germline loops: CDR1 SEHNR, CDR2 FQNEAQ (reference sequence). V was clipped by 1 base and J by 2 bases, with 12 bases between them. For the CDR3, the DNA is TGTGCCAGCAGCTTAGGAGGGGGGGCCCCCTACAATGAGCAGTTCTTC. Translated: CASSLGGGAPYNEQFF.

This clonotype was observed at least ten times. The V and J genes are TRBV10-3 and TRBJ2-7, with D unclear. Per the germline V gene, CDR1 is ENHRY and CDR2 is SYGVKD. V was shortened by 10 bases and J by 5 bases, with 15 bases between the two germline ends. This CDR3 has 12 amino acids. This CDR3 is CASGGRSDEQYF. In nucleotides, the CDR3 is TGTGCCAGCGGTGGTAGAAGTGACGAGCAGTACTTC.

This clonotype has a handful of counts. In nucleotides, the CDR3 is TGCGCCAGCAGCGTACGACTAGCGGACTCCTACGAGCAGTACTTC. Translated, it gives CASSVRLADSYEQYF. The chain carries TRBV5-1 and TRBJ2-7; 9 bases are shared with TRBD2. CDR3 length: 15 amino acids. V lost 4 bases to trimming and J lost 0 bases; unmatched junction nucleotides: 5. Germline lookup yields CDR1 SGHRS and CDR2 YFSETQ.

The CDR3, as DNA: TGTGCCAGCACCTCATCGGGGGGGACAGGGAAAACAAACTACGAGCAGTACTTC. It codes for CASTSSGGTGKTNYEQYF. The chain joins TRBV2 to TRBJ2-7; possibly TRBD1 for D (9 bases). In germline, CDR1 is SNHLY, CDR2 FYNNEI. The CDR3 has 18 amino acids. V lost 7 bases to trimming and J lost 3 bases, with 28 bases between them.

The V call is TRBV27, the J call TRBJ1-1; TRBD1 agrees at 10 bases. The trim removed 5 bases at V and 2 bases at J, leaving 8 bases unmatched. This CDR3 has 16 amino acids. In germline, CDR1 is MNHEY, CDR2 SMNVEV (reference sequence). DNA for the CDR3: TGTGCCAGCAGTCCACGACAGGGGGCGTTTAACACTGAAGCTTTCTTT. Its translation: CASSPRQGAFNTEAFF.

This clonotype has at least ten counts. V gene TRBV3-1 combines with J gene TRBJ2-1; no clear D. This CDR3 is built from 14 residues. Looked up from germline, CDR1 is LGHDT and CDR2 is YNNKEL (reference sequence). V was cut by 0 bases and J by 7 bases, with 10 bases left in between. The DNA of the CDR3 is TGTGCCAGCAGCCAAGAAGTTAGCCGGAATGAGCAGTTCTTC. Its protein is CASSQEVSRNEQFF.

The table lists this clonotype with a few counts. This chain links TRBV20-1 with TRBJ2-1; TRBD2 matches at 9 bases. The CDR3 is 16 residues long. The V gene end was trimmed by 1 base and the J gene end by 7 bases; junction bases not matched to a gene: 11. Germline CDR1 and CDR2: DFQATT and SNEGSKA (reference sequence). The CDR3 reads CSARGHSGGLRNEQFF. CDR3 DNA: TGCAGTGCTAGAGGACATAGCGGGGGCTTGAGAAATGAGCAGTTCTTC.

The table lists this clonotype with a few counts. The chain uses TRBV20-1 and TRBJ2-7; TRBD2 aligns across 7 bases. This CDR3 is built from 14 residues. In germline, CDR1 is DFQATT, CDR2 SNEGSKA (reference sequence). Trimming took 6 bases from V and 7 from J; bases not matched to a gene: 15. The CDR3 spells CSARREGLVWEQYF. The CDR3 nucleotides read TGCAGTGCCCGAAGGGAGGGCCTAGTTTGGGAGCAGTACTTC.

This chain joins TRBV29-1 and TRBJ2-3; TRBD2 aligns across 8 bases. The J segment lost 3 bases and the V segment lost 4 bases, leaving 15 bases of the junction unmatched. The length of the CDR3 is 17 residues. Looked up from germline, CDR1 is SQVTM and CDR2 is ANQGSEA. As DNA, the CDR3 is TGCAGCGTTGCCGGCCGGTCGGCGGGAGGACGGACAGATACGCAGTATTTT. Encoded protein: CSVAGRSAGGRTDTQYF.

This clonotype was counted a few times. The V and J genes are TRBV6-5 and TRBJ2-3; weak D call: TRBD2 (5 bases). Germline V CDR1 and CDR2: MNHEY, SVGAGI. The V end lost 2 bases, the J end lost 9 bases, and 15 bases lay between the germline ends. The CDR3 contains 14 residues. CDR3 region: CASSYTFLADTQYF. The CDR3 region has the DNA TGTGCCAGCAGTTACACGTTTCTAGCTGACACGCAGTATTTT.

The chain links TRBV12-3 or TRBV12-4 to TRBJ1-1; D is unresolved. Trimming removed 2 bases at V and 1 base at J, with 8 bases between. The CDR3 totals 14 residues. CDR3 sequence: CASSLYRANTEAFF. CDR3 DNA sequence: TGTGCCAGCAGTTTATATCGAGCGAACACTGAAGCTTTCTTT.

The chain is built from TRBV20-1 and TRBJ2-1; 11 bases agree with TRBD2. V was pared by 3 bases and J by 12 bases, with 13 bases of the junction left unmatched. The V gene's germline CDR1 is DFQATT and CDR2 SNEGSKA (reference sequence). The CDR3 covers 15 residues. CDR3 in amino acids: CSARSILAGGPGQFF. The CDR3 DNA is TGCAGTGCTAGGTCAATCCTAGCGGGAGGTCCCGGGCAGTTCTTC.

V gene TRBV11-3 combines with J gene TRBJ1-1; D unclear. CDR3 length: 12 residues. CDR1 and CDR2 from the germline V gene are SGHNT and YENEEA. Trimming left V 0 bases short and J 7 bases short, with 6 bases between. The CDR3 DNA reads TGTGCCAGCAGCTTAGACCGGGGTGAAGCTTTCTTT. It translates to CASSLDRGEAFF.

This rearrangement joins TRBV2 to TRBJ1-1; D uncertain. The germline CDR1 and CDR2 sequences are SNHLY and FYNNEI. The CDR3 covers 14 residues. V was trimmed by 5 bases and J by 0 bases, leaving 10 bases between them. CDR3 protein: CASSTRPMNTEAFF. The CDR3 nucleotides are TGTGCCAGCAGTACTAGGCCCATGAACACTGAAGCTTTCTTT.